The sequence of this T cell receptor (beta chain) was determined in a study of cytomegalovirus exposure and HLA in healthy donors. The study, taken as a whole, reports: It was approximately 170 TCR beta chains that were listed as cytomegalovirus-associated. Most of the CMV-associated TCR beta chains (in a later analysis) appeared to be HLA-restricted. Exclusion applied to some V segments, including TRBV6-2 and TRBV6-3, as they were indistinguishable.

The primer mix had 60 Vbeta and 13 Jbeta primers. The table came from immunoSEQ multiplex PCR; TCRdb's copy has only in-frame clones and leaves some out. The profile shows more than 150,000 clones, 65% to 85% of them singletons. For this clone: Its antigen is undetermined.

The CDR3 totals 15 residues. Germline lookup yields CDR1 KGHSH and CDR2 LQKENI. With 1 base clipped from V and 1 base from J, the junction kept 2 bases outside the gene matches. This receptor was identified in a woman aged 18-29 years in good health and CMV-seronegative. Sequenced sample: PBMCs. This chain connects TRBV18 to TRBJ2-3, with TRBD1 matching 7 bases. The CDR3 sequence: CASSPQGARTDTQYF. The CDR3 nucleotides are TGTGCCAGCTCACCACAGGGGGCGCGCACAGATACGCAGTATTTT.